The 15 T cell receptor beta chains below all came from one sample that was sequenced in a study of T-cell reconstitution after alpha-beta-depleted transplantation in children. These receptors have no identified antigens. Preparation of the TCRbeta library used unique molecular identifiers. One entry per CDR3 protein, called by TCRdb with MiXCR from the PCR reads. The sample has about 300,000 distinct CDR3 sequences, roughly 7.8% seen once. Findings and limits, study-wide: At one year after transplant, newly produced T cells mostly accounted for T-cell counts and diversity.

The material sequenced was peripheral blood, taken 360 days after TCRalphabeta/CD19-depleted stem cell transplant. These receptors all stem from a female patient aged 2-15 years who had a stem cell transplant for Fanconi anemia, so the T cells may come from the graft donor.

This clonotype showed up many times. This chain uses TRBV24-1 with TRBJ2-1; 7 positions agree with TRBD2. V was clipped by 5 bases and J by 9 bases; unmatched bases: 9. CDR3 length: 14 amino acids. Per the germline V gene, CDR1 is KGHDR and CDR2 is SFDVKD. The CDR3 nucleotides read TGTGCCACCAGTGGAACAGGACTAGTCCTTGAGCAGTTCTTC. Encoded protein: CATSGTGLVLEQFF.

This clonotype was picked up many times. V is TRBV5-5 and J is TRBJ1-6; a weak D match, TRBD1 (5 bases). The CDR3 loop spans 16 amino acids. The germline V gene encodes CDR1 SGHKS and CDR2 YYEKEE (reference sequence). Trimming removed 5 bases from V and 0 bases from J, with 12 bases in between. CDR3 DNA: TGTGCCAGCAGTCGGGACCCTAGCTCCTATAATTCACCCCTCCACTTT. This encodes CASSRDPSSYNSPLHF.

The gene calls are TRBV5-1 and TRBJ1-2; D is ambiguous. CDR3 length: 12 amino acids. The V end was cut by 0 bases, the J end by 7 bases, with 7 bases between. Germline V gene data show CDR1 as SGHRS and CDR2 as YFSETQ. The CDR3 is CASSLGPVGYTF. The DNA for the CDR3 is TGCGCCAGCAGCTTGGGTCCAGTTGGCTACACCTTC.

Many counts were recorded for this clonotype. V is TRBV5-1 and J is TRBJ2-7; D possibly corresponds to TRBD2 (6 bases). V lost 8 bases to trimming and J lost 7 bases, with 13 bases between them. CDR3 size: 11 residues. Germline CDR1 and CDR2: SGHRS and YFSETQ. The CDR3 bases are TGCGCCAGTACGGGACTTCGGGAGCAGTACTTC. The encoded protein is CASTGLREQYF.

This clonotype came up many times. Here the CDR3 reads CASSKAEPGQLFYTEAFF. The DNA for the CDR3 is TGTGCCAGCAGCAAAGCCGAACCGGGACAGCTTTTTTACACTGAAGCTTTCTTT. The V and J genes are TRBV21-1 and TRBJ1-1; TRBD1 is the table's D call, not checked against the DNA. TRBV21-1 is given as a pseudogene. CDR3 length: 18 amino acids.

This sequence joins TRBV6-1 and TRBJ2-2, with D tentatively TRBD1 (5 bases). The CDR3 is 15 amino acids. Germline CDR1 reads MNHNS; CDR2 reads SASEGT. The V and J ends lost 7 bases and 1 base respectively, with 13 bases between them. The CDR3 DNA reads TGTGCCAGCAAATGGGGCAGGGAGAACACCGGGGAGCTGTTTTTT. As protein: CASKWGRENTGELFF.

The V gene is TRBV4-2, the J gene TRBJ2-1; perhaps TRBD2 as D (6 bases). This CDR3 has 12 residues. The V gene's germline CDR1 is LGHNA and CDR2 YNFKEQ. V was pared by 0 bases and J by 12 bases, with 9 bases between. This CDR3 reads CASSQDRRGQFF. DNA for the CDR3: TGTGCCAGCAGCCAAGATCGGAGGGGGCAGTTCTTC.

The gene calls are TRBV2 and TRBJ2-2, with D perhaps being TRBD1 or TRBD2 (5 bases each). The CDR3 covers 16 residues. Trimming took 7 bases from V and 0 from J, leaving 15 bases between them. In germline, CDR1 is SNHLY, CDR2 FYNNEI. The CDR3 here is CASTGPGAANTGELFF. As DNA, the CDR3 is TGTGCCAGCACCGGTCCCGGGGCAGCGAACACCGGGGAGCTGTTTTTT.

This clonotype was detected many times. In nucleotides, the CDR3 is TGCGCCAGCAGCTTGATTTCAGCCACAGATACGCAGTATTTT. Its translation: CASSLISATDTQYF. The chain employs TRBV5-1 and TRBJ2-3; D unresolved. The CDR3 runs to 14 residues. Between the trimmed V and J ends, which lost 1 base and 2 bases, there was a span of 8 bases. Germline CDR1 SGHRS, CDR2 YFSETQ.

J is TRBJ2-6 and V is TRBV19, with no clear D. Germline-derived CDR1 and CDR2 are LNHDA and SQIVND (reference sequence). V was shortened by 4 bases and J by 2 bases, with 9 bases between the two germline ends. This CDR3 is 15 amino acids long. The CDR3: CASSKSDTGANVLTF. CDR3 bases: TGTGCCAGTAGTAAATCGGATACTGGGGCCAACGTCCTGACTTTC.

This clonotype has a count of ten or more. The V gene is TRBV28, the J gene TRBJ2-5; D uncertain. V gave up 0 bases and J gave up 1 base, with 6 bases separating them. Germline V gene sequence: CDR1 MDHEN, CDR2 SYDVKM. The CDR3 runs 14 residues. In nucleotides, the CDR3 is TGTGCCAGCAGTTTATGGGCAGCCCAAGAGACCCAGTACTTC. Translating gives CASSLWAAQETQYF.

This clonotype was counted many times. In DNA form, the CDR3 reads TGTGCCACCAGCAGACGAGGTGGGCAAGGCACCGGGGAGCTGTTTTTT. Protein: CATSRRGGQGTGELFF. This rearrangement joins TRBV15 to TRBJ2-2; D call uncertain. Trimming left V 2 bases short and J 4 bases short, with 14 bases between. This CDR3 has 16 residues. Germline CDR1 reads LNHNV; CDR2 reads YYDKDF (reference sequence).

This clonotype was detected many times. J is TRBJ2-3 and V is TRBV11-2, with 8 bases that match TRBD2. Per germline, CDR1 SGHAT and CDR2 FQNNGV. V lost 1 base to trimming and J lost 6 bases; unmatched junction nucleotides: 9. The CDR3 is 16 amino acids. CDR3: CASSLGGTSLVDTQYF. The CDR3 DNA reads TGTGCCAGCAGCTTAGGCGGGACTAGTCTGGTGGATACGCAGTATTTT. The full variable domain, its missing parts supplied by reference TRBV11-2 and TRBJ2-3, is EAGVAQSPRYKIIEKRQSVAFWCNPISGHATLYWYQQILGQGPKLLIQFQNNGVVDDSQLPKDRFSAERLKGVDSTLKIQPAKLEDSAVYLCASSLGGTSLVDTQYFGPGTRLTVL.

This clonotype was recorded at least ten times. The chain is built from TRBV11-2 and TRBJ2-2, with 8 bases matching TRBD2. CDR3 size: 21 residues. Losses at the gene ends were 0 bases for V and 6 bases for J; bases not matched to a gene: 21. Germline V gives CDR1 SGHAT, CDR2 FQNNGV. DNA for the CDR3: TGTGCCAGCAGCTTAGATCTTGGGCTAGCGGGCGTCGCCCAGAGGGCCGGGGAGCTGTTTTTT. Translated, it gives CASSLDLGLAGVAQRAGELFF.

This clonotype was seen many times. The CDR3 DNA reads TGTGCCAGCAGCGTAGGCGGACTAGCGGGGGTACAAGAGACCCAGTACTTC. This translates into CASSVGGLAGVQETQYF. The rearrangement joins TRBV9 to TRBJ2-5; 13 nucleotides match TRBD2. Looked up from germline, CDR1 is SGDLS and CDR2 is YYNGEE. This CDR3 contains 17 residues. With 0 bases clipped from V and 2 bases from J, the junction kept 4 bases outside the gene matches. Full variable domain (missing parts from reference TRBV9 and TRBJ2-5): DSGVTQTPKHLITATGQRVTLRCSPRSGDLSVYWYQQSLDQGLQFLIQYYNGEERAKGNILERFSAQQFPDLHSELNLSSLELGDSALYFCASSVGGLAGVQETQYFGPGTRLLVL.